The clone carrying this TCR beta chain was seen many times. Its antigen remains unknown. This CDR3 has 16 residues. Trimming took 5 bases from V and 4 from J, leaving 17 bases between them. This sample was taken from a study of T cells in Graves' hyperthyroidism and ophthalmopathy. The study's findings and limits: In validation, the model predicted ophthalmopathy. These predictions came a median about 6.5 months before onset.

The TCR beta CDR3 regions underwent amplification using RNA transcripts as the source. Initially, a first-round RT-PCR of the TCR CDR3 employed the HTBI primer set. TCRdb fed the multiplex PCR reads into MiXCR, producing one record per CDR3 protein. The table shows approximately 520,000 distinct CDR3 sequences, with 20% occurring only once. V usage is TRBV12-3 or TRBV12-4 and J usage is TRBJ2-2, with D possibly being TRBD2 (6 bases). This receptor was taken from a man aged 18-30 years with Graves' hyperthyroidism. What was sequenced was blood. CDR3 in DNA: TGTGCCAGCAGTCCGGGGGAAGGGGACGGCACCGGGGAGCTGTTTTTT. This sequence encodes CASSPGEGDGTGELFF.